The entry below describes one T cell receptor (beta chain). Per the authors' pipeline: How many nucleated cells were present was estimated from reference gene primer amplification. Data came from immunoSEQ multiplex PCR; TCRdb stores just in-frame clones and leaves some out. V and J calls and clone size follow that table, whereas D and trimming were derived from the DNA. The table has some 250,000 clones, about 83% seen once. This specimen comes from a study of blood T cell repertoires in COVID-19. Study as a whole: The study drew acute and convalescent COVID-19 samples from the United States, Italy and Spain. PBMCs, B-cell-depleted T cells, or T cells were the source of the cDNA or gDNA that made up the material.

Trimming took off 1 base at V and 5 bases at J, with 9 bases between the two ends. Germline V lookup: CDR1 LNHDA, CDR2 SQIVND (reference sequence). This CDR3 region has 14 residues. The material sequenced was peripheral blood. This TCR came from a man aged 35-49 years with active or convalescent COVID-19. The chain employs TRBV19 and TRBJ2-1; D unclear. CDR3 loop: CASSIGPTNNEQFF. CDR3 sequence (DNA): TGTGCCAGTAGTATAGGGCCCACGAACAATGAGCAGTTCTTC. Full variable domain (remainder filled in from reference TRBV19 and TRBJ2-1): DGGITQSPKYLFRKEGQNVTLSCEQNLNHDAMYWYRQDPGQGLRLIYYSQIVNDFQKGDIAEGYSVSREKKESFPLTVTSAQKNPTAFYLCASSIGPTNNEQFFGPGTRLTVL.